Given below is one TCR beta chain in context. The target antigen is unknown. Trimming removed 0 bases at V and 0 bases at J, with 9 bases between. This CDR3 is built from 15 residues. Germline lookup yields CDR1 LNHNV and CDR2 YYDKDF (reference sequence). Sequencing used immunoSEQ multiplex PCR; TCRdb keeps in-frame clones, though not all of them. The table shows about 2.4 million clones, with approximately 93% occurring only once. This record belongs to a study of shared clonotypes between healthy human individuals. For the study at large: Plates per donor: three CD4 naive, three CD4 memory, two CD8 naive, one CD8 memory. Study conclusions and caveats: Estimated richness was generally greater in naive than memory subsets.

Sequenced material: naive CD4+ T cells from PBMCs. Subset described: CD45RA+ positively selected. This TCR was sampled from a young man in good health. Some clones in this sample may be carry-over from other donors' samples. The chain recombines TRBV15 with TRBJ2-7, with D unresolved. The CDR3 reads CATSRDFARSYEQYF. DNA of the CDR3: TGTGCCACCAGCAGAGATTTTGCCCGCTCCTACGAGCAGTACTTC.